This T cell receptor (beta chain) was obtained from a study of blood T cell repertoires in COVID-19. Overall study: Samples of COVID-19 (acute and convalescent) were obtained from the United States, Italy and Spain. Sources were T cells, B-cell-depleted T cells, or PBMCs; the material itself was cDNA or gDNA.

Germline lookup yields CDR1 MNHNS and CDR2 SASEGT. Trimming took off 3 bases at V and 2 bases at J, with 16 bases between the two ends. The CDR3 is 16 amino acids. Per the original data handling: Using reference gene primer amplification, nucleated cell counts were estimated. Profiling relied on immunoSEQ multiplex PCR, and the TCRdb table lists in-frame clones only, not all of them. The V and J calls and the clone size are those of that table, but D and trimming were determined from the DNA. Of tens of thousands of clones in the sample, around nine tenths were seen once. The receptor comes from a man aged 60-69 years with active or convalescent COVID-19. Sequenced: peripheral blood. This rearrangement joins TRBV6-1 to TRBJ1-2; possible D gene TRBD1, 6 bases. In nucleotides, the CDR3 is TGTGCCAGCAGTGATCCAGGGGCCAAAGGGAACTATGGCTACACCTTC. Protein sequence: CASSDPGAKGNYGYTF.